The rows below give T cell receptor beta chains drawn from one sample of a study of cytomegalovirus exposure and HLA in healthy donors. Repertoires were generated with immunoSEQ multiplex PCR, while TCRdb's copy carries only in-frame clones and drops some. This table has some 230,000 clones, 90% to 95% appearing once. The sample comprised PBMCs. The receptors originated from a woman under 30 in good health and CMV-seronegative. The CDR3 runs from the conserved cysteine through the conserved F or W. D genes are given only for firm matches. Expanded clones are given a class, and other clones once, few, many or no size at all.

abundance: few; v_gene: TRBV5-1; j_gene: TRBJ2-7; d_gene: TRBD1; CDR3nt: TGCGCCAGCAGGATAGCGACAGGGTACGAGCAGTACTTC; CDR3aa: CASRIATGYEQYF
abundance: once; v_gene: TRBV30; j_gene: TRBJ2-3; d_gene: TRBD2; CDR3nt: TGTGCCTGGAGCGGGGGGTTAGTAGATACGCAGTATTTT; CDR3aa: CAWSGGLVDTQYF
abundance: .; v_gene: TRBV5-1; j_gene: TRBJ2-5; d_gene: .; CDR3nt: TGCGCCAGCAGCGCCTCAGGGGTCCTGACGGCGGAGACCCAGTACTTC; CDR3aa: CASSASGVLTAETQYF
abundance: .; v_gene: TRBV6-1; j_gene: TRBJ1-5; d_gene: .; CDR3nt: TGTGCCAGCAGTGAAGTCGCTGGGAGGGGGGATCAGCCCCAGCATTTT; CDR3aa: CASSEVAGRGDQPQHF
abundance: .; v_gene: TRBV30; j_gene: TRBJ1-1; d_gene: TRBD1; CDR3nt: TGTGCCTGGAGTAGGCAGGGGGCTACTGAAGCTTTCTTT; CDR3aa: CAWSRQGATEAFF
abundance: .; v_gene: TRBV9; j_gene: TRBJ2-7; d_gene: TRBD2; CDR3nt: TGTGCCAGCAGCGTAGCGGGACTAGCCACCGAGCAGTACTTC; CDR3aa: CASSVAGLATEQYF
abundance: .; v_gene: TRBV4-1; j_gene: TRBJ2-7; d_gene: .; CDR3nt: TGCGCCAGCAGCCAATCCGGGGGCGAGCAGTACTTC; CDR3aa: CASSQSGGEQYF
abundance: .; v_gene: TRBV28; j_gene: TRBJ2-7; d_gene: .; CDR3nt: TGTGCCAGCACCCCGGTGGGGGGAACCTACGAGCAGTACTTC; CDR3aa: CASTPVGGTYEQYF
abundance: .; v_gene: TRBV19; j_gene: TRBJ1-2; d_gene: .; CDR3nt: TGTGCCAGTAGTTCCACCCCCGGGTTGCGATACTATGGCTACACCTTC; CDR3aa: CASSSTPGLRYYGYTF
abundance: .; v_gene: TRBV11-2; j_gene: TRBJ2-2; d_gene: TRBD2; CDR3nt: TGTGCCAGCAGCTTATTAGGCGCCGGGGGGTTGAGAGGCACCGGGGAGCTGTTTTTT; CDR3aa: CASSLLGAGGLRGTGELFF
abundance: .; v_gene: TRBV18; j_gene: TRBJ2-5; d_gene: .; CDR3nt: TGTGCCAGCTCCCCCCGGTCAGTAGCGGCCAAAGAGACCCAGTACTTC; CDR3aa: CASSPRSVAAKETQYF
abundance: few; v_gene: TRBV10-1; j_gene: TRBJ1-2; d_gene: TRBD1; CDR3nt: TGCGCCAGCTCAGGGGGCGGTTATGGCTACACCTTC; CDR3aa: CASSGGGYGYTF
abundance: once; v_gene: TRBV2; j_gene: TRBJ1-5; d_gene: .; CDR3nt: TGTGCCAGCAGCAGGGAATATAGCAATCAGCCCCAGCATTTT; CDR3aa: CASSREYSNQPQHF
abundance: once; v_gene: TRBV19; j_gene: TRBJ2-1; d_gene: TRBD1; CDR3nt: TGTGCCAGTAGTATTAAGGGGGCAGGGCAGTTCTTC; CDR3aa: CASSIKGAGQFF
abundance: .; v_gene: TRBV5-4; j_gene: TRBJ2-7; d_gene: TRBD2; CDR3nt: TGTGCCAGCAGCTTCGGGACTAGCTATTCCTACGAGCAGTACTTC; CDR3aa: CASSFGTSYSYEQYF
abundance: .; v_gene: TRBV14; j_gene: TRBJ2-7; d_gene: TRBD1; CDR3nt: TGTGCCAGCAGCGTAAGACAGGGCAGAGGATCCTACGAGCAGTACTTC; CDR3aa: CASSVRQGRGSYEQYF
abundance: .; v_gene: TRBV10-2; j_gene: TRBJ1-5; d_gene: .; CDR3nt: TGCGCCAGCAGTGTCGGGGGTGGTCAGCCCCAGCATTTT; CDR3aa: CASSVGGGQPQHF
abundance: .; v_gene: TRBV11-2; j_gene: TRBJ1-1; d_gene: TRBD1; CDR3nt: TGTGCCAGCAGCAAAGGATACGGGACAGGGGATGACACTGAAGCTTTCTTT; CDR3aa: CASSKGYGTGDDTEAFF
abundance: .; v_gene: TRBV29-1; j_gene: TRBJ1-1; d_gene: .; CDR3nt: TGCAGCGTTGAGGGTCCAGGGGTAAGGACTGAAGCTTTCTTT; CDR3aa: CSVEGPGVRTEAFF
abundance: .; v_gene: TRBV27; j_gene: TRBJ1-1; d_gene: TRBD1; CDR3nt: TGTGCCAGCAGTTTAGACAGGGAGACTGAAGCTTTCTTT; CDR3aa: CASSLDRETEAFF
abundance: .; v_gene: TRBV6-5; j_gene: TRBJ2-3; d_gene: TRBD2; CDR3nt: TGTGCCAGCAGTTACGTGACGGGAGGGAGCACAGATACGCAGTATTTT; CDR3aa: CASSYVTGGSTDTQYF
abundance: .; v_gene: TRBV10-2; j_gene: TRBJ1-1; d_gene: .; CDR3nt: TGCGCCAGCAAAGGGGGATTGAACACTGAAGCTTTCTTT; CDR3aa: CASKGGLNTEAFF
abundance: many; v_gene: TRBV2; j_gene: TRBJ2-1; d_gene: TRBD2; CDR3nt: TGTGCCAGCAGTACCATGGCGGGAGGGCCCAGAGAGCAGTTCTTC; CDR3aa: CASSTMAGGPREQFF
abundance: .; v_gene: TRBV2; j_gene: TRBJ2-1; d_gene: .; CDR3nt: TGTGCCAGCATTAAGCTCACTCTGAGTGTCAATGAGCAGTTCTTC; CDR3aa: CASIKLTLSVNEQFF
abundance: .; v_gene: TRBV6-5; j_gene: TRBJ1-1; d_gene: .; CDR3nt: TGTGCCAGCATACCCCCCATATCTTTCGGCACTGAAGCTTTCTTT; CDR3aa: CASIPPISFGTEAFF
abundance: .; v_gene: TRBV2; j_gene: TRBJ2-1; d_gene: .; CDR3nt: TGTGCCAGCAGTGAGGAGAATAATTTTCACAATGAGCAGTTCTTC; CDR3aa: CASSEENNFHNEQFF
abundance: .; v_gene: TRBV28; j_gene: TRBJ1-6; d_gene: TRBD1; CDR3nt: TGTGCCAGCAGTCCCTTGTCTACAGGGGGTTCACCCCTCCACTTT; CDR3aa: CASSPLSTGGSPLHF
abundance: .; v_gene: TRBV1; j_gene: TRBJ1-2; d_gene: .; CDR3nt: TGCACCAGCAGCCCCCCAGGGCTAGGCTATGGCTACACCTTC; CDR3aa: CTSSPPGLGYGYTF
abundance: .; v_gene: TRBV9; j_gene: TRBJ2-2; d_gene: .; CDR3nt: TGTGCCAGCAGCGTAGTAAGTAACAGGAGAAACACCGGGGAGCTGTTTTTT; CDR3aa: CASSVVSNRRNTGELFF
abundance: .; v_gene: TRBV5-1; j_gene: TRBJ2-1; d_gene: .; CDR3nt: TGCGCCAGCAGCTTGGTGGCATCCGATGAGCAGTTCTTC; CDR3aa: CASSLVASDEQFF
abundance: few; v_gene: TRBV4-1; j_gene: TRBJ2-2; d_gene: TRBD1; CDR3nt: TGCGCCAGCAGCCAAGCAGGACAGGGGGCGAACACCGGGGAGCTGTTTTTT; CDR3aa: CASSQAGQGANTGELFF
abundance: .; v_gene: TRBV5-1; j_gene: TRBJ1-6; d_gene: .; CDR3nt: TGCGCCAGCAGCTTACGACGAGAGGATAATTCACCCCTCCACTTT; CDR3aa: CASSLRREDNSPLHF
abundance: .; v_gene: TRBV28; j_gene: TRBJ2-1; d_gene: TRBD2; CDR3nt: TGTGCCAGCAGTTTGGGGACTAAGTACAATGAGCAGTTCTTC; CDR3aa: CASSLGTKYNEQFF
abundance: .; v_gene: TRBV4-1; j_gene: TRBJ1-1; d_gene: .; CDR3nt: TGCGCCAGCAGCCGAGAGTACCCCCCGAGCACTGAAGCTTTCTTT; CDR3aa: CASSREYPPSTEAFF
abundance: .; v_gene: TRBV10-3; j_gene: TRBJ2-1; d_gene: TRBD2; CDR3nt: TGTGCCATCAGGACAGCGGGAGAGTACAATGAGCAGTTCTTC; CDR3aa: CAIRTAGEYNEQFF
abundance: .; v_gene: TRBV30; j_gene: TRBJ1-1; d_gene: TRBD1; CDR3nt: TGTGCCTGGAGTGTACAGGGGGACACTGAAGCTTTCTTT; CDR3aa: CAWSVQGDTEAFF
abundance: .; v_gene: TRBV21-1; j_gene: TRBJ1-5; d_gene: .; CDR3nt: TGTGCCAGCAGCAAACTGGGCAGGGCCCCGAATCAGCCCCAGCATTTT; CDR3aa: CASSKLGRAPNQPQHF
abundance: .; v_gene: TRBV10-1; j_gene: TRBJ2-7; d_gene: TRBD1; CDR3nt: TGCGCCAGCAGTGAAGGGGGCCTTGTCGACGAGCAGTACTTC; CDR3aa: CASSEGGLVDEQYF
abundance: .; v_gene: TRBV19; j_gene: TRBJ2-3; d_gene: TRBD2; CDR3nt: TGTGCCAGTAGTCCACTAGCGGGAGTTAAAGATACGCAGTATTTT; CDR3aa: CASSPLAGVKDTQYF
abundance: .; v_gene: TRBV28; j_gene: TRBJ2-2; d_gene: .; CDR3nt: TGTGCCAGCAGTTTTGGAGATCGGGGAACCGGGGAGCTGTTTTTT; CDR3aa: CASSFGDRGTGELFF
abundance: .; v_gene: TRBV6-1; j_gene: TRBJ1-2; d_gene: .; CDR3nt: TGTGCCAGCAGCGGACAGAATAACTATGGCTACACCTTC; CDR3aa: CASSGQNNYGYTF
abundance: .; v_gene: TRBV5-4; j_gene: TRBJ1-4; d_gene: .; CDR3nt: TGTGCCAGCAGCTTGGGGGGAGGGAGAATGGATGAAAAACTGTTTTTT; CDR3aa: CASSLGGGRMDEKLFF
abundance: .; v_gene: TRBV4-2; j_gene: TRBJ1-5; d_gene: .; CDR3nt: TGTGCCAGCAGCCAAGAGGGCGGGGGTACCCAGCATTTT; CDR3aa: CASSQEGGGTQHF
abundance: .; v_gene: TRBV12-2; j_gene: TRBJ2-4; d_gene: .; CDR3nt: TGTGCAAGTCGCTTGGGATCAGGGGCCGGCGCCAAAAACATTCAGTACTTC; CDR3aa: CASRLGSGAGAKNIQYF
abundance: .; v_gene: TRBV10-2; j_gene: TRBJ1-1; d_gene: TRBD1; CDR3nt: TGCGCCAGCAGTTGGGACAGGGAGAACACTGAAGCTTTCTTT; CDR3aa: CASSWDRENTEAFF
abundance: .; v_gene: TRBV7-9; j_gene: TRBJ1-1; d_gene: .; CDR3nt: TGTGCCAGCAGCCCGCTTGGCTGGCCGAACACTGAAGCTTTCTTT; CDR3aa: CASSPLGWPNTEAFF
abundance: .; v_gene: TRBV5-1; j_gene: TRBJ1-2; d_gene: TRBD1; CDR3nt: TGCGCCAGCAGCTTGCAGGGGGAAGGCTACACCTTC; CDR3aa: CASSLQGEGYTF
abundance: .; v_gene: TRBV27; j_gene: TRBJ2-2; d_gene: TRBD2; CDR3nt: TGTGCCAGCAGTCCCGGACTAGCGGGAGCTCGTGGCGGGGAGCTGTTTTTT; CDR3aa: CASSPGLAGARGGELFF
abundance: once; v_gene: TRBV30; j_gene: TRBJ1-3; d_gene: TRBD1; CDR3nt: TGTGCCTGGAACAGGGGTACGGACACCATATATTTT; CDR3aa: CAWNRGTDTIYF
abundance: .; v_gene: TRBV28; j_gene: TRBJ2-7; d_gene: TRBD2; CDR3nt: TGTGCCAGCAGTTTCCTTAGCGGGAGTGGCGAGCAGTACTTC; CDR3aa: CASSFLSGSGEQYF
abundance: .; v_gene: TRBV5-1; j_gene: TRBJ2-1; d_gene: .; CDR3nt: TGCGCCAGCAGCTTGGGGCAGGCTAACAATGAGCAGTTCTTC; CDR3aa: CASSLGQANNEQFF
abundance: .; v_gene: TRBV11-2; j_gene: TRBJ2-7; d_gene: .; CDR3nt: TGTGCCAGCAGGTTCCGCTACGAGCAGTACTTC; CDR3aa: CASRFRYEQYF
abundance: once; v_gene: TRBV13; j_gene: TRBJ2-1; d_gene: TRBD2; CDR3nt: TGTGCCAGCAGCGAAAAAGCGGGAGGGCTAGTCAATGAGCAGTTCTTC; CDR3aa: CASSEKAGGLVNEQFF
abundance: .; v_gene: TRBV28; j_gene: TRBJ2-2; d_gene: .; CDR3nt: TGTGCCAGCGGATTAGGGGGTTTCACCGGGGAGCTGTTTTTT; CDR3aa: CASGLGGFTGELFF
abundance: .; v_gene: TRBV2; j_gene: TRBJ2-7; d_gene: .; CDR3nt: TGTGCCAGCTGGGAGGGGGGACCGCTACAAGGCGAGCAGTACTTC; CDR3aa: CASWEGGPLQGEQYF
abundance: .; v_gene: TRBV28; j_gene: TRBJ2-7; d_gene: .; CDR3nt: TGTGCCAGCAGTTTAGGCAGTCTCTCCTACGAGCAGTACTTC; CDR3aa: CASSLGSLSYEQYF
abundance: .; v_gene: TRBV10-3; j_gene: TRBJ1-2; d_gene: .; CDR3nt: TGTGCCATCAGTGGATCCGGGAACTATGGCTACACCTTC; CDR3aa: CAISGSGNYGYTF
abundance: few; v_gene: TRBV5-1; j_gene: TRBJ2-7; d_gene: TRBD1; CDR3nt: TGCGCCAGCAGCTGGGACAGGGGATACGAGCAGTACTTC; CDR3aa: CASSWDRGYEQYF
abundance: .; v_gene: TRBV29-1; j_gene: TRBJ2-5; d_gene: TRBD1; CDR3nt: TGCAGCGTTGAAGATCAGGGGGCGTTCCAAGAGACCCAGTACTTC; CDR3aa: CSVEDQGAFQETQYF